These 23 T cell receptor beta chains share one sample of origin, sequenced in a study of T cell repertoires in cytomegalovirus infection. TCRdb itself ran the reads through MiXCR, one entry per CDR3 protein. The sample lists about 130,000 distinct CDR3 sequences, about 32% occurring once. These receptors' antigens are unknown. The sample in question was CD8+ T cells from cultured PBMCs, obtained from culture after CMV antigen stimulation. The receptors were gathered from a human donor in good health (CMV status not recorded). Some clones in this sample may be carry-over from other donors' samples.

The chain couples TRBV28 to TRBJ1-1; possibly TRBD1 for D (6 bases). V was pared by 5 bases and J by 0 bases, with 16 bases between. The CDR3 length is 16 residues. The germline CDR1 and CDR2 sequences are MDHEN and SYDVKM. For the CDR3, the DNA is TGTGCCAGCAGTCCACGTGGACAGATCATGAACACTGAAGCTTTCTTT. Residues: CASSPRGQIMNTEAFF.

V is TRBV7-9 and J is TRBJ1-1; 8 bases are a match to TRBD1. Germline trimming cut 0 bases from V and 0 bases from J; bases unmatched to any gene: 3. The CDR3 extends over 16 amino acids. CDR1 SEHNR and CDR2 FQNEAQ come from the germline V gene (reference sequence). The CDR3 DNA reads as TGTGCCAGCAGCTTAGCCGGGGACAGGATGAACACTGAAGCTTTCTTT. Translating it yields CASSLAGDRMNTEAFF.

CDR3 bases: TGTGCCAGCAGCGCCCTAGAGGGGGTATACGAAAAACTGTTTTTT. Protein product: CASSALEGVYEKLFF. This chain uses TRBV7-9 with TRBJ1-4, with D possibly matching TRBD1 (6 bases). CDR1 and CDR2 (germline): SEHNR, FQNEAQ (reference sequence). V shed 5 bases and J shed 8 bases, with 18 bases lying between them. The CDR3 length is 15 residues.

The V call is TRBV6-8, the J call TRBJ2-2, with a weak D call TRBD1 (5 bases). This CDR3 comprises 13 residues. CDR1 MNHGY and CDR2 SAAAGT come from the germline V gene. Trimming took 3 bases from V and 4 from J, leaving 6 bases between them. The CDR3 loop is CASSYGATGELFF. CDR3 in DNA: TGTGCCAGCAGTTATGGGGCCACCGGGGAGCTGTTTTTT.

The rearrangement links TRBV4-3 to TRBJ2-7; D remains ambiguous. Germline V gene lookup returns CDR1 LGHNA and CDR2 YSLEER. The CDR3 loop spans 16 amino acids. Trimming cost V 1 base and J 2 bases, with 15 bases left between them. The CDR3 loop reads CASSQGPVERAYEQYF. As DNA, the CDR3 is TGCGCCAGCAGCCAAGGACCGGTCGAGAGAGCCTACGAGCAGTACTTC.

V usage is TRBV7-6 and J usage is TRBJ2-2; D is undetermined. The V gene lost 5 bases and the J gene lost 0 bases, with 10 bases spanning the gap. CDR3 length: 15 amino acids. Germline V gene sequence: CDR1 SGHVS, CDR2 FNYEAQ. CDR3 sequence: CASSNVNTNTGELFF. DNA for the CDR3: TGTGCCAGCAGCAACGTAAACACGAACACCGGGGAGCTGTTTTTT. The whole variable domain, remainder taken from reference TRBV7-6 and TRBJ2-2, is GAGVSQSPRYKVTKRGQDVALRCDPISGHVSLYWYRQALGQGPEFLTYFNYEAQQDKSGLPNDRFSAERPEGSISTLTIQRTEQRDSAMYRCASSNVNTNTGELFFGEGSRLTVL.

The chain carries TRBV4-3 and TRBJ2-2; TRBD2 is a possible D gene (7 bases). Germline V gene lookup returns CDR1 LGHNA and CDR2 YSLEER. V was clipped by 0 bases and J by 7 bases, with 15 bases between them. The CDR3 totals 16 residues. CDR3 in amino acids: CASSQDDGGPDGELFF. The CDR3, as DNA: TGCGCCAGCAGCCAAGATGACGGGGGGCCCGACGGGGAGCTGTTTTTT.

A single count supports this clonotype. Its ends do not fully match the called genes, so a read error is possible. The chain links TRBV7-7 to TRBJ2-1; possibly TRBD1 or TRBD2 for D (5 bases each). Germline CDR1 and CDR2: SSHAT and FNYEAQ (reference sequence). The CDR3 runs 13 residues. The CDR3 is CASSWGPNSEQFF. In DNA form, the CDR3 reads TGTGCTAGCAGCTGGGGACCAAACAGTGAGCAGTTCTTC.

V is TRBV9 and J is TRBJ2-1; 7 bases fit TRBD2. This CDR3 is built from 16 residues. J was trimmed by 2 bases and V by 4 bases; bases with no gene match: 9. Germline V gene data show CDR1 as SGDLS and CDR2 as YYNGEE. CDR3 nucleotide sequence: TGTGCCAGCAGCCTGGGGGGAGGGGAAACCTACAATGAGCAGTTCTTC. As protein: CASSLGGGETYNEQFF.

This CDR3 is CASSYNEDRGYNEQFF. The CDR3 bases are TGTGCCAGCAGTTACAATGAGGACAGGGGGTACAATGAGCAGTTCTTC. The V call is TRBV6-5, the J call TRBJ2-1; TRBD1 aligns across 10 bases. CDR1 is MNHEY and CDR2 is SVGAGI in the germline V gene. The CDR3 contains 16 residues. J was trimmed by 4 bases and V by 2 bases; bases with no gene match: 5.

V and J are TRBV7-9 and TRBJ1-1, with D hard to call. This CDR3 is built from 15 residues. The V gene's germline CDR1 is SEHNR and CDR2 FQNEAQ (reference sequence). The germline V and J ends were trimmed by 5 bases and 4 bases, with 17 bases remaining between them. The CDR3 DNA reads as TGTGCCAGCAGCCTCCTGGATGGGGTAGGCACTGAAGCTTTCTTT. It encodes CASSLLDGVGTEAFF.

This clonotype has ten or more counts. The chain recombines TRBV7-2 with TRBJ2-7; tentatively, D is TRBD1 (7 bases). Germline assignment: CDR1 SGHTA and CDR2 FQGNSA. This CDR3 spans 14 amino acids. V shed 4 bases and J shed 3 bases, with 13 bases lying between them. CDR3 region: CASSSQGGSYEQYF. The CDR3 nucleotides read TGTGCCAGCAGCTCCCAGGGGGGCAGCTACGAGCAGTACTTC.

This chain links TRBV6-5 with TRBJ1-5; D is unresolved. Trimming took 0 bases from V and 3 from J, leaving 6 bases between them. Germline values: CDR1 MNHEY, CDR2 SVGAGI. The CDR3 loop spans 14 amino acids. DNA of the CDR3: TGTGCCAGCAGTTACTCGGTTTTCAATCAGCCCCAGCATTTT. Its protein is CASSYSVFNQPQHF.

The V gene is TRBV6-6, the J gene TRBJ1-2; weak D call: TRBD1 (6 bases). The CDR3 length is 16 residues. Deletions cut 2 bases from V and 6 bases from J, with 19 bases between. The germline V gene encodes CDR1 MNHNY and CDR2 SVGAGI (reference sequence). CDR3 in amino acids: CASSYPPRQGFNGYTF. CDR3 nucleotides: TGTGCCAGCAGTTACCCTCCGAGGCAGGGGTTCAATGGCTACACCTTC.

The rearrangement joins TRBV27 to TRBJ2-7, with D possibly matching TRBD2 (5 bases). This CDR3 contains 14 residues. Trimming took 3 bases from V and 4 from J, leaving 13 bases between them. Germline lookup yields CDR1 MNHEY and CDR2 SMNVEV (reference sequence). The CDR3: CASSLSETGYEQYF. CDR3 DNA: TGTGCCAGCAGTTTGTCCGAGACGGGGTACGAGCAGTACTTC.

The rearrangement uses TRBV9 and TRBJ2-3; no definite D call. Trimming shortened V by 0 bases and J by 4 bases, and 15 bases separated the two germline ends. CDR3 length: 16 residues. Germline V gene data show CDR1 as SGDLS and CDR2 as YYNGEE. CDR3 loop: CASSVDVTVISDTQYF. DNA of the CDR3: TGTGCCAGCAGCGTAGATGTTACGGTCATTTCAGATACGCAGTATTTT.

In the case of this clonotype: The junction differs from germline at one of its ends, possibly a read error. The chain couples TRBV4-1 to TRBJ2-7; D ambiguous. The germline V gene has CDR1 MGHRA and CDR2 YSYEKL. The CDR3 is 11 residues long. CDR3 sequence: CASSQRNEQYF. The DNA for the CDR3 is TGTGCCAGCAGCCAGAGGAACGAGCAGTACTTC.

This clonotype occurred once. J is TRBJ1-1 and V is TRBV19, with D possibly matching TRBD1 (6 bases). This CDR3 comprises 13 residues. The V gene lost 6 bases and the J gene lost 4 bases, with 12 bases spanning the gap. Per germline, CDR1 LNHDA and CDR2 SQIVND (reference sequence). The DNA of the CDR3 is TGTGCCAGTAGCTCCCAGGGGATCACTGAAGCTTTCTTT. Protein: CASSSQGITEAFF.

This clonotype was observed a few times. This chain uses TRBV20-1 with TRBJ2-3; no definite D call. Germline V lookup: CDR1 DFQATT, CDR2 SNEGSKA (reference sequence). This CDR3 has 14 amino acids. V was pared by 0 bases and J by 3 bases, with 10 bases between. The CDR3 is CSARDPVRTDTQYF. The CDR3 nucleotides are TGCAGTGCTAGAGATCCCGTGAGGACAGATACGCAGTATTTT.

The chain links TRBV19 to TRBJ2-1; the D call may be TRBD1 or TRBD2 (5 bases each). Per the germline V gene, CDR1 is LNHDA and CDR2 is SQIVND (reference sequence). The CDR3 consists of 12 residues. Trimming pared 7 bases from V and 7 bases from J, leaving 11 bases between. The CDR3 DNA follows: TGTGCCAGTAACCTCGAGGGGAATGAGCAGTTCTTC. This sequence encodes CASNLEGNEQFF.

The chain is built from TRBV12-3 or TRBV12-4 and TRBJ2-5; D could derive from TRBD1 or TRBD2 (5 bases each). The V end lost 2 bases, the J end lost 1 base, and 11 bases lay between the germline ends. The CDR3 loop spans 15 amino acids. The CDR3 DNA sequence: TGTGCCAGCAGTTTATGGCTTGGGACCCAAGAGACCCAGTACTTC. This translates into CASSLWLGTQETQYF.

This clonotype appeared a few times. The V gene is TRBV7-6, the J gene TRBJ1-1; D not certain. The CDR3 loop spans 13 amino acids. Germline V gives CDR1 SGHVS, CDR2 FNYEAQ. With 1 base removed from V and 5 bases from J, the gap between germline ends came to 8 bases. CDR3 amino acids: CASSLVMSTEAFF. DNA of the CDR3: TGTGCCAGCAGCTTAGTAATGAGTACTGAAGCTTTCTTT.

As concerns this clonotype: This clone may be a read error of a much larger clone one base away. The chain uses TRBV7-9 and TRBJ2-5; D perhaps matches TRBD1 (7 bases). The CDR3 consists of 16 residues. The germline gives CDR1 SEHNR, CDR2 FQNEAQ (reference sequence). In nucleotides, the CDR3 is TGTGCCGGCAGCCCCCCGGCGGGGACAGAAGCGGAGACCCAGTACTTC. Protein product: CAGSPPAGTEAETQYF.